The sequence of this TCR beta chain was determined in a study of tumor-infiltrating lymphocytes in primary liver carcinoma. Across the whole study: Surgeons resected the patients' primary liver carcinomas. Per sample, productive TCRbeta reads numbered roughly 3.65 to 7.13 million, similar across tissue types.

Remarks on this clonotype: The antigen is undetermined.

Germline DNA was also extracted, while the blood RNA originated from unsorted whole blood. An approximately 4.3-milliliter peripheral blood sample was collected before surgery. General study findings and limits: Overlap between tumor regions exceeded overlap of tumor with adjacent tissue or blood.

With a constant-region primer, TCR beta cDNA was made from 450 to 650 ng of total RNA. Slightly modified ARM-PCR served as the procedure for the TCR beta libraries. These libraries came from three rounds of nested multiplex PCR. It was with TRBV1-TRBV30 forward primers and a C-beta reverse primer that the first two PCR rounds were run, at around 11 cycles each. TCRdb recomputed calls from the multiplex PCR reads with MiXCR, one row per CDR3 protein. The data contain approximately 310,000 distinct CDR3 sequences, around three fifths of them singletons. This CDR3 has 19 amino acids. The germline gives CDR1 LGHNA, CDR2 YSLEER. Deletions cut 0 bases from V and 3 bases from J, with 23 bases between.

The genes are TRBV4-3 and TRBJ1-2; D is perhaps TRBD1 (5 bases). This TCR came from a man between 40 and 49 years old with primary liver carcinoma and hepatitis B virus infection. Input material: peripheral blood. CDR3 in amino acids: CASSQDRGTPRERYYGYTF. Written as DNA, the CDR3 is TGCGCCAGCAGCCAAGATCGGGGGACCCCACGAGAACGCTACTATGGCTACACCTTC.